This note documents a single T cell receptor (beta chain) sequence. The antigen remains unidentified. The data were obtained in a study of T cell repertoires in cytomegalovirus infection. Overall study: It can be stated that public TCR beta signatures indicated CMV infection as well as a matching HLA type.

TCRdb used MiXCR to reprocess the reads, holding one entry per CDR3 protein. The table lists 750,000 to 900,000 distinct CDR3 sequences, about 28% of them singletons. Whole-study findings and limits: The study found HLA-C-restricted CMV-specific TCR beta clonotypes dominating the ex vivo response. People with CMV and the relevant HLA were identified by cumulative public TCR beta family frequency.

V was trimmed by 6 bases and J by 3 bases, leaving 10 bases between them. CDR3 length: 13 residues. The germline V gene has CDR1 MNHEY and CDR2 SMNVEV (reference sequence). This TCR was sampled from a human donor in good health (CMV status not recorded). Some clones in this sample may be carry-over from other donors' samples. The sample consisted of cultured CD8+ T cells from PBMCs, taken from culture after CMV antigen stimulation. This rearrangement joins TRBV27 to TRBJ2-3; D ambiguous. The CDR3 nucleotides read TGTGCCAGCAGGACATCGGCTACAGATACGCAGTATTTT. Protein product: CASRTSATDTQYF.